This T cell receptor (beta chain) was retrieved from a study of T and B cells in COVID-19 patients. At the level of the study: Nine tenths of the roughly 20 active-infection patients had comorbidities associated with unfavorable COVID-19 outcome.

Study-level results: Patients with COVID-19 reportedly showed strongly skewed T cell receptor beta variable and joining gene usage. Clonality of TRB repertoires was high in active COVID-19; recovery brought above-healthy diversity and richness. Exclusive to the recovered cohort were thousands of TCR clusters, 30 to 40 of them with low generation probability.

Multiplex PCR with BIOMED2 TRB-A/B primer pools amplified TRB rearrangements. TCRdb re-derived calls from the multiplex PCR reads in MiXCR, one entry per CDR3 protein. Of more than 10,000 distinct CDR3 sequences in the sample, around a third were seen once. This CDR3 contains 17 residues. Germline trimming cut 2 bases from V and 2 bases from J; bases unmatched to any gene: 4. Germline V lookup: CDR1 MDHEN, CDR2 SYDVKM. Each TRB amplification used 250-500 ng of genomic DNA from blood. This clonotype turned up a few times. The antigen is unknown. The TCR was taken from a human donor with active COVID-19. Sequencing was done on a sample of blood. The chain links TRBV28 to TRBJ2-3, with 13 bases matching TRBD2. CDR3 DNA: TGTGCCAGCAGTTTAGGGACTAGCGGGGTTGCCACAGATACGCAGTATTTT. Encoded protein: CASSLGTSGVATDTQYF.